This TCR beta chain originates from a study of naive and memory T cell subsets. As to this clonotype: What it binds is unknown.

V lost 0 bases to trimming and J lost 7 bases, with 14 bases between them. This CDR3 is 14 amino acids long. Germline CDR1 reads SGDLS; CDR2 reads YYNGEE. Two oligonucleotides, mixed equimolar, formed the beta constant-region primer covering TRBC1 and TRBC2. The ligated cDNA underwent four PCR rounds using SP2 and nested alpha and beta constant-region primers. TCRdb itself ran the UMI-ligation and nested PCR reads through MiXCR, one entry per CDR3 protein. The sample lists 120,000 to 150,000 distinct CDR3 sequences, over 20% occurring once. Findings and limits, study-wide: Especially in CD8 cells, naive repertoires contained a few larger clonotypes, possibly CD45RA-re-expressing memory cells.

This clonotype was obtained from a human donor in good health. The V call is TRBV9, the J call TRBJ2-7, with D possibly called TRBD1 or TRBD2 (5 bases each). The sequencing sample was made of naive CD4+ T cells from blood. CDR3 nucleotide sequence: TGTGCCAGCAGCGTAGACGGGGCCTCGGTAGAGCAGTACTTC. This translates into CASSVDGASVEQYF.